The entry below gives a single T cell receptor beta chain sequence along with its context. This record belongs to a study of early T cells in non-severe SARS-CoV-2 infection. MiXCR, run by TCRdb on the 5' RACE reads, gives a single entry per CDR3 protein. The data hold 55,000 to 80,000 distinct CDR3 sequences, with over 9.5% observed a single time. The ends lost 3 bases at V and 2 bases at J; junction bases unmatched: 11. CDR1 is SGHNT and CDR2 is YYREEE in the germline V gene (reference sequence). The CDR3 runs to 17 residues. Material: whole blood. The receptor's source is an adult who was a healthcare worker with PCR-confirmed SARS-CoV-2 infection or an uninfected control (not recorded which). V and J are TRBV5-4 and TRBJ2-3; 8 nucleotides align to TRBD2. The CDR3 region is CASSYGGEAGATDTQYF. Written as DNA, the CDR3 is TGTGCCAGCAGCTACGGGGGAGAAGCGGGGGCCACAGATACGCAGTATTTT.